This T cell receptor beta chain was retrieved from a study of blood T cell repertoires in COVID-19. Whole-study context: Material from acute and convalescent COVID-19 was sourced from the United States, Italy and Spain.

As originally analysed: For nucleated cells, counts were estimated from reference gene primer amplification. The assay was immunoSEQ multiplex PCR, and TCRdb's table has in-frame clones only and misses some. That table gives V, J and clone size, and the DNA gave D and trimming. The sample lists 350,000 to 400,000 clones, approximately 93% seen once, with roughly 0.9% in the top ten. This TCR was recovered from a woman in her 40s who had been exposed to COVID-19. Sequencing was done on a sample of PBMCs or T cells enriched from blood (not recorded which).

The CDR3 DNA reads TGTGCCAGCAGTCCCGACAGGAAAAATAATGAAAAACTGTTTTTT. This codes for CASSPDRKNNEKLFF. V is TRBV6-5 and J is TRBJ1-4, with D maybe TRBD1 (6 bases). V gave up 5 bases and J gave up 4 bases, with 14 bases separating them. Germline V gene lookup returns CDR1 MNHEY and CDR2 SVGAGI. The CDR3 loop spans 15 amino acids.